The 9 T cell receptor beta chains in this list originate from one sample, sequenced in a study of beta chain features in type 1 diabetes. Study-wide points: The study found moderately but significantly shorter TCRB CDR3s in all four CD4+ subsets of Type 1 diabetes patients.

Since all of the isolated RNA was reverse transcribed, expressed TCRB transcripts were what got sequenced. TCRdb's table, derived via immunoSEQ multiplex PCR, lists solely in-frame clones and lacks some. The sample shows approximately 250,000 clones, roughly a quarter of them seen only once. No antigen has been identified for these receptors. Source material: naive CD4+ T cells from blood. Every receptor here comes from a woman in her 30s with type 1 diabetes.

The chain uses TRBV9 and TRBJ2-7, with a weak D call TRBD1 (5 bases). V lost 3 bases and J 3 bases, leaving 10 bases between the germline ends. The CDR3 is made up of 13 amino acids. Germline V lookup: CDR1 SGDLS, CDR2 YYNGEE. CDR3: CASSGQTDYEQYF. The CDR3 bases are TGTGCCAGCAGCGGACAGACAGACTACGAGCAGTACTTC.

There are a few counts of this clone. J is TRBJ1-1 and V is TRBV25-1; 7 positions match TRBD1. V shed 8 bases and J 4 bases; nucleotides not matched to a gene: 7. This CDR3 is 13 amino acids long. The germline V gene has CDR1 MGHDK and CDR2 SYGVNS. DNA of the CDR3: TGTGCCAGCCGACAGGGTGGTCGCACTGAAGCTTTCTTT. Its translation: CASRQGGRTEAFF.

The V call is TRBV7-3, the J call TRBJ1-1; tentative D call: TRBD1 (6 bases). The CDR3 contains 13 residues. CDR1 and CDR2 from the germline V gene are SGHTA and FQGTGA. V shed 5 bases and J shed 3 bases, with 10 bases lying between them. The CDR3 loop is CASSAQGHTEAFF. DNA for the CDR3: TGTGCCAGCAGCGCACAGGGTCACACTGAAGCTTTCTTT.

This clone came up a few times. This chain links TRBV7-9 with TRBJ1-5, with D tentatively TRBD1 (5 bases). Trimming cost V 4 bases and J 5 bases, with 9 bases left between them. The CDR3 totals 13 residues. Per germline, CDR1 SEHNR and CDR2 FQNEAQ (reference sequence). The CDR3 sequence: CASSSDRYQPQHF. CDR3 DNA sequence: TGTGCCAGCAGCTCCGACAGATATCAGCCCCAGCATTTT.

The chain uses TRBV30 and TRBJ1-1; D remains unclear. The CDR3 has 14 residues. Deletions cut 2 bases from V and 6 bases from J, with 16 bases between. Germline CDR1 GTSNPN, CDR2 SVGIG (reference sequence). CDR3 amino acids: CAWSPGYGSAEAFF. In DNA, the CDR3 is TGTGCCTGGAGTCCGGGTTATGGCTCGGCTGAAGCTTTCTTT.

This clone turned up a few times. The rearrangement uses TRBV7-9 and TRBJ2-5, with unresolved D. From germline, CDR1 is SEHNR and CDR2 FQNEAQ (reference sequence). V lost 7 bases to trimming and J lost 1 base, with 22 bases between them. The CDR3 has 17 amino acids. The DNA of the CDR3 is TGTGCCAGCACCCTCGGCCTTCTAGACGGCCCCCAAGAGACCCAGTACTTC. The encoded protein is CASTLGLLDGPQETQYF.

V gene TRBV4-1 combines with J gene TRBJ1-2; 7 bases are a match to TRBD1. The CDR3 has 15 amino acids. V was clipped by 4 bases and J by 4 bases; unmatched bases: 9. The germline V gene encodes CDR1 MGHRA and CDR2 YSYEKL. The CDR3 bases are TGCGCCAGCAGCCGCCTTGTGGGGACAGTCTATGGCTACACCTTC. As protein: CASSRLVGTVYGYTF.

CDR3 residues: CAWSRQLNTGELFF. CDR3 nucleotides: TGTGCCTGGAGTCGACAGCTTAACACCGGGGAGCTGTTTTTT. The chain has TRBV30 and TRBJ2-2; weak D call: TRBD1 (5 bases). The V gene lost 2 bases and the J gene lost 2 bases, with 9 bases spanning the gap. The germline gives CDR1 GTSNPN, CDR2 SVGIG (reference sequence). This CDR3 has 14 amino acids. Looking up the rest from reference TRBV30 and TRBJ2-2 gives the full variable domain: SQTIHQWPATLVQPVGSPLSLECTVEGTSNPNLYWYRQAAGRGLQLLFYSVGIGQISSEVPQNLSASRPQDRQFILSSKKLLLSDSGFYLCAWSRQLNTGELFFGEGSRLTVL.

The J gene is TRBJ1-5, the V gene TRBV27, with a tentative D call TRBD1 (5 bases). Germline values: CDR1 MNHEY, CDR2 SMNVEV (reference sequence). The CDR3 is 13 amino acids. Between the trimmed V and J ends, which lost 1 base and 7 bases, there was a span of 8 bases. The CDR3 region has the DNA TGTGCCAGCAGTTTATTGGGGGGGCAGCCCCAGCATTTT. Translated: CASSLLGGQPQHF.